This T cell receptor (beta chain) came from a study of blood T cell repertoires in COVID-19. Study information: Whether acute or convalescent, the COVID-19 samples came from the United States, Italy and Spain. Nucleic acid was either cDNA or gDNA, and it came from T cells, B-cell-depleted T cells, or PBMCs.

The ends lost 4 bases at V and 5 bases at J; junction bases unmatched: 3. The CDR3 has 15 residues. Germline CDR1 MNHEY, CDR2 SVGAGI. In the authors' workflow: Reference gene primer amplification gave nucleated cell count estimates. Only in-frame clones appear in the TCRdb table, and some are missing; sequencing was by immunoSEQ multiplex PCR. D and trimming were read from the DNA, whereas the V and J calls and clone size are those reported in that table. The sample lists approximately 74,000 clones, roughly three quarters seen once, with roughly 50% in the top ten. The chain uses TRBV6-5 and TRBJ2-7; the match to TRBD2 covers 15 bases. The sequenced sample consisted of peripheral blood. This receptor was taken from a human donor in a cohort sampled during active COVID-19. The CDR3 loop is CASSSGLAGGHEQYF. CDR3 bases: TGTGCCAGCAGTTCCGGACTAGCGGGAGGGCACGAGCAGTACTTC.